Below, one T cell receptor beta chain is given with its context. No antigen is known for it. This sample was included in a study of shared clonotypes between healthy human individuals. Study observations and caveats: Clonotype sharing among the donors was expected to vary with sequencing depth. Among non-shared clonotypes, generation probabilities were lower than among those shared by all four donors.

Germline V gene data show CDR1 as MGHDK and CDR2 as SYGVNS. Trimming at V came to 4 bases and at J to 2 bases, leaving 9 bases not matched to a gene. The CDR3 length is 16 residues. Assay runs were performed at deep level. Repertoires were generated with immunoSEQ multiplex PCR, while TCRdb's copy carries only in-frame clones and drops some. The table has under 2.5 million clones, about 90% seen once. The receptor's source is a man between 18 and 35 years old in good health. Some clones in this sample may be carry-over from other donors' samples. The chain is built from TRBV25-1 and TRBJ2-3; 7 nucleotides align to TRBD2. Sequenced: naive CD4+ T cells from PBMCs. The subset here: CD45RA+ positively selected. The CDR3 coding sequence is TGTGCCAGCAGTGCTCTCGGGAGGACCAACACAGATACGCAGTATTTT. Residues: CASSALGRTNTDTQYF. The full variable domain, with the rest looked up from reference TRBV25-1 and TRBJ2-3, is EADIYQTPRYLVIGTGKKITLECSQTMGHDKMYWYQQDPGMELHLIHYSYGVNSTEKGDLSSESTVSRIRTEHFPLTLESARPSHTSQYLCASSALGRTNTDTQYFGPGTRLTVL.